Listed here is a single TCR beta chain. CDR3 length equals 16 residues. With 0 bases clipped from V and 6 bases from J, the junction kept 9 bases outside the gene matches. Per the germline V gene, CDR1 is SGHRS and CDR2 is YFSETQ. Per the study methods: Amplified reference gene primers provided the basis for estimating nucleated cell counts. TCRdb's copy holds only in-frame clones and misses some; the assay was immunoSEQ multiplex PCR. The V and J calls and the clone size are those of that table, but D and trimming were determined from the DNA. The table shows a few hundred thousand clones, with over 60% occurring only once. This record belongs to a study of blood T cell repertoires in COVID-19. The overall study: Acute and convalescent COVID-19 samples came from the United States, Italy and Spain. PBMCs, B-cell-depleted T cells, or T cells provided the cDNA or gDNA that made up the material.

This receptor was taken from a woman in her 70s with acute or convalescent COVID-19. The sequenced sample consisted of peripheral blood. The V call is TRBV5-1, the J call TRBJ2-5; 9 nucleotides agree with TRBD2. The CDR3 here is CASSLGGSGGYQTQYF. The CDR3 nucleotides read TGCGCCAGCAGCTTGGGTGGTAGCGGGGGTTATCAGACCCAGTACTTC.